Listed below are T cell receptor beta chains from one sample, sequenced in a study of blood T cells in healthy people across ages. One entry per CDR3 protein results from TCRdb running MiXCR on the 5' RACE reads. Of more than 650,000 distinct CDR3 sequences detected, about 55% appear once; the ten largest clones hold approximately 40%. Specimen: blood. The source of these receptors is an elderly man in good health. CDR3s include the opening cysteine and the closing phenylalanine or tryptophan. Each record gives: D gene, CDR3 length, clone size, J gene, V gene, CDR3 protein, CDR3 DNA. The D gene is left open where the match is weak. Rows may omit the clone size; those that give it use once, few, many or a size class.

D: NA
length: 14
size: NA
J: TRBJ2-7
V: TRBV18
CDR3: CASSPKGIGYEQYF
DNA: TGTGCCAGCTCACCAAAGGGAATCGGCTACGAGCAGTACTTC

D: NA
length: 15
size: few
J: TRBJ2-1
V: TRBV7-9
CDR3: CASTLGGSGTGEQFF
DNA: TGTGCCAGCACCCTAGGGGGGTCGGGCACAGGTGAGCAGTTCTTC

D: TRBD1
length: 17
size: NA
J: TRBJ2-7
V: TRBV7-2
CDR3: CASSARYPGQAFNEQYF
DNA: TGTGCCAGCAGCGCGCGCTATCCGGGACAGGCTTTCAACGAGCAGTACTTC

D: NA
length: 14
size: NA
J: TRBJ2-7
V: TRBV5-1
CDR3: CASSLGGQTYEQYF
DNA: TGTGCCAGCAGCTTAGGCGGACAGACCTACGAGCAGTACTTC

D: TRBD2
length: 16
size: NA
J: TRBJ2-7
V: TRBV3-1
CDR3: CASSHLGREAGDEQYF
DNA: TGTGCCAGCAGCCACCTAGGACGGGAAGCGGGGGACGAGCAGTACTTC

D: TRBD1
length: 14
size: few
J: TRBJ2-1
V: TRBV29-1
CDR3: CSVDGTGRFSEQFF
DNA: TGCAGCGTTGACGGGACAGGGCGGTTCAGTGAGCAGTTCTTC

D: TRBD1
length: 16
size: NA
J: TRBJ1-4
V: TRBV3-1
CDR3: CASSQVGTGGNEKLFF
DNA: TGTGCCAGCAGCCAAGTCGGTACAGGGGGTAATGAAAAACTGTTTTTT

D: TRBD1
length: 17
size: NA
J: TRBJ1-2
V: TRBV15
CDR3: CATSSLVRDRGRDGYTF
DNA: TGTGCCACCAGCAGCCTAGTTCGGGACAGGGGGCGGGATGGCTACACCTTC

D: NA
length: 14
size: NA
J: TRBJ1-2
V: TRBV14
CDR3: CASSQVAVNYGYTF
DNA: TGTGCCAGCAGCCAGGTTGCAGTTAACTATGGCTACACCTTC

D: NA
length: 13
size: once
J: TRBJ1-5
V: TRBV24-1
CDR3: CATSDSHNQPQHF
DNA: TGTGCCACCAGTGATTCTCACAATCAGCCCCAGCATTTT

D: TRBD2
length: 17
size: NA
J: TRBJ2-7
V: TRBV12-3/TRBV12-4
CDR3: CASSPRGSGSWTYEQYF
DNA: TGTGCCAGCAGTCCTCGGGGTAGCGGGAGTTGGACCTACGAGCAGTACTTC

D: TRBD1
length: 17
size: NA
J: TRBJ1-1
V: TRBV20-1
CDR3: CSASVPSRTGLGTEAFF
DNA: TGCAGTGCTAGCGTTCCCAGTCGGACAGGATTGGGAACTGAAGCTTTCTTT

D: TRBD1
length: 14
size: few
J: TRBJ2-7
V: TRBV18
CDR3: CASSPDRGSYEQYF
DNA: TGTGCCAGCAGCCCGGACAGGGGCTCCTACGAGCAGTACTTC

D: TRBD2
length: 16
size: once
J: TRBJ2-3
V: TRBV3-1
CDR3: CASSQARLAGGGYAYF
DNA: TGTGCCAGCAGCCAAGCCCGACTAGCGGGAGGGGGATACGCGTATTTT

D: NA
length: 15
size: NA
J: TRBJ2-7
V: TRBV9
CDR3: CASSTTTGVSYEQYF
DNA: TGTGCCAGCAGCACCACGACAGGTGTTTCATACGAGCAGTACTTC